This TCR beta chain was recovered during a study of technical replicates of blood from a handful of donors. The repertoire was sequenced with immunoSEQ multiplex PCR; TCRdb's copy has only in-frame clones and lacks some. The sample has 45,000 to 65,000 clones, 90% to 95% seen once. The length of the CDR3 is 14 residues. Germline assignment: CDR1 SEHNR and CDR2 FQNEAQ (reference sequence). Trimming at V came to 7 bases and at J to 4 bases, leaving 8 bases not matched to a gene. The chain employs TRBV7-9 and TRBJ1-2; 8 bases agree with TRBD1. The clonotype originates from a human donor in good health. Some clones in this sample may be carry-over from other donors' samples. The sample taken for sequencing was PBMCs. CDR3 in DNA: TGTGCCAGCACGTCGATAACAGGGGGCTATGGCTACACCTTC. This translates into CASTSITGGYGYTF.